The 10 T cell receptor beta chains reported below all come from one sample, sequenced in a study of T cells in Graves' hyperthyroidism and ophthalmopathy. RNA transcripts served as the template for amplifying TCR beta CDR3 regions. Initially, a first-round RT-PCR of the TCR CDR3 employed the HTBI primer set. TCRdb re-analysed the multiplex PCR reads in MiXCR, keeping a single row per CDR3 protein. This sample has over 150,000 distinct CDR3 sequences; around 16% occur once, and the top ten carry roughly 55%. The sequencing sample was made of blood. The receptors were sampled from a woman in her fifties or sixties with Graves' hyperthyroidism.

This clonotype turned up a few times. This chain joins TRBV10-3 and TRBJ2-7; TRBD1 matches at 8 bases. This CDR3 is built from 16 residues. The trim removed 4 bases at V and 0 bases at J, leaving 8 bases unmatched. Germline V gene data show CDR1 as ENHRY and CDR2 as SYGVKD. CDR3 sequence: CAISARDRPNSYEQYF. The CDR3 DNA is TGTGCCATCAGTGCCCGGGACAGGCCAAACTCCTACGAGCAGTACTTC.

This clonotype was seen repeatedly, ten times or more. V usage is TRBV19 and J usage is TRBJ2-5, with D uncertain. Germline CDR1 reads LNHDA; CDR2 reads SQIVND (reference sequence). The length of the CDR3 is 13 residues. The V end was cut by 6 bases, the J end by 1 base, with 9 bases between. This CDR3 is CASSINIQETQYF. For the CDR3, the DNA is TGTGCCAGTAGCATAAACATCCAAGAGACCCAGTACTTC.

This clonotype was seen at least ten times. The genes are TRBV11-2 and TRBJ2-1, with 9 positions matching TRBD2. V was pared by 5 bases and J by 9 bases, with 17 bases of the junction left unmatched. Germline values: CDR1 SGHAT, CDR2 FQNNGV. The CDR3 contains 17 residues. In DNA, the CDR3 is TGTGCCAGCAGCAGGAAGGAGTTGGCAGCGGGAGGTAGTGAGCAGTTCTTC. This translates into CASSRKELAAGGSEQFF.

This clonotype was observed at least ten times. The chain carries TRBV12-3 or TRBV12-4 and TRBJ2-1, with 8 bases lining up with TRBD2. After removal of 3 bases from V and 8 bases from J, the junction contained 18 bases not matched to a gene. This CDR3 spans 18 amino acids. CDR3 coding DNA: TGTGCCAGCAGTTTTACCCTAAGAGAAGGGACTAGGGTGGATGAGCAGTTCTTC. Encoded protein: CASSFTLREGTRVDEQFF.

This clonotype was seen ten or more times. CDR3 region: CSVEGGGQDTDTQYF. DNA of the CDR3: TGCAGCGTGGAGGGCGGGGGACAAGACACAGATACGCAGTATTTT. This sequence joins TRBV29-1 and TRBJ2-3, with D possibly TRBD2 on 7 matching bases. V shed 6 bases and J shed 2 bases, with 18 bases lying between them. CDR3 length: 15 residues. Germline values: CDR1 SQVTM, CDR2 ANQGSEA.

The sample holds a few counts of this clonotype. This may be a read error, as it is one base from a much larger clone. The chain combines TRBV7-6 with TRBJ2-1; 11 nucleotides line up with TRBD2. Germline lookup yields CDR1 SGHVS and CDR2 FNYEAQ. The CDR3 length is 16 residues. V shed 1 base, J shed 6 bases, and the junction held 5 bases outside the gene matches. CDR3 in DNA: TGTGCCAGCAGCTTAGACCTAGCGGGAGGAAGCAATGAGCAGTTCTTC. Protein: CASSLDLAGGSNEQFF.

This clonotype appeared many times. The chain joins TRBV20-1 to TRBJ1-2; D is uncertain. This CDR3 has 13 residues. Germline CDR1 is DFQATT and CDR2 is SNEGSKA (reference sequence). Trimming shortened V by 4 bases and J by 4 bases, and 13 bases separated the two germline ends. CDR3: CSAIDRVGYGYTF. CDR3 bases: TGCAGTGCTATCGATAGGGTAGGCTATGGCTACACCTTC.

This clonotype has at least ten counts. The chain links TRBV24-1 to TRBJ2-1; 12 bases fit TRBD2. With V trimmed by 3 bases and J by 7 bases, 6 bases remained unmatched. Per germline, CDR1 KGHDR and CDR2 SFDVKD. The CDR3 is made up of 16 amino acids. The CDR3: CATSDRLAGAGNEQFF. The CDR3 DNA follows: TGTGCCACCAGTGATCGACTAGCGGGAGCTGGGAATGAGCAGTTCTTC.

This clonotype was recorded at least ten times. J is TRBJ1-5 and V is TRBV5-5, with TRBD1 matching 7 bases. This CDR3 has 15 residues. V shed 3 bases and J 4 bases; nucleotides not matched to a gene: 7. Germline-derived CDR1 and CDR2 are SGHKS and YYEKEE (reference sequence). The CDR3 spells CASSSQQGRNQPQHF. Written as DNA, the CDR3 is TGTGCCAGCAGCTCCCAACAGGGGAGGAATCAGCCCCAGCATTTT.

Ten or more counts support this clonotype. V usage is TRBV6-1 and J usage is TRBJ2-1; D is possibly TRBD2 (6 bases). Germline V CDR1 and CDR2: MNHNS, SASEGT. This CDR3 is built from 14 residues. The V gene lost 4 bases and the J gene lost 10 bases, with 17 bases spanning the gap. The CDR3 region has the DNA TGTGCCAGCAGTGGCCGGGTCAAAAGCGGGGAGCAGTTCTTC. It specifies CASSGRVKSGEQFF.